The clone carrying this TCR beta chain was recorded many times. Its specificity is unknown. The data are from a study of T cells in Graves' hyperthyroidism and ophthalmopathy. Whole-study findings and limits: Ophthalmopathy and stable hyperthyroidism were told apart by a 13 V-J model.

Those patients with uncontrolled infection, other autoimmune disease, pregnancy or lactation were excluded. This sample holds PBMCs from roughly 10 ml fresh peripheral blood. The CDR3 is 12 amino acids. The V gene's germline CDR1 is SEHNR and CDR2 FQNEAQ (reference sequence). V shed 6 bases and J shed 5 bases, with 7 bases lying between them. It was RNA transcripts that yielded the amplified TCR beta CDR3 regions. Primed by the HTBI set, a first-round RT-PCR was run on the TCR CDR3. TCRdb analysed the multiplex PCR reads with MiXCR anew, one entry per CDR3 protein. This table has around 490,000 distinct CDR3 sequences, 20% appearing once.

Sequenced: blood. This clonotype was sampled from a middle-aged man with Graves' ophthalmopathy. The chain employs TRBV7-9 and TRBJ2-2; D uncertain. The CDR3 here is CASSLETGELFF. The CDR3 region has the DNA TGTGCCAGCAGTCTTGAGACCGGGGAGCTGTTTTTT. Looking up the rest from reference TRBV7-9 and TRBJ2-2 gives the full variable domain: DTGVSQNPRHKITKRGQNVTFRCDPISEHNRLYWYRQTLGQGPEFLTYFQNEAQLEKSRLLSDRFSAERPKGSFSTLEIQRTEQGDSAMYLCASSLETGELFFGEGSRLTVL.